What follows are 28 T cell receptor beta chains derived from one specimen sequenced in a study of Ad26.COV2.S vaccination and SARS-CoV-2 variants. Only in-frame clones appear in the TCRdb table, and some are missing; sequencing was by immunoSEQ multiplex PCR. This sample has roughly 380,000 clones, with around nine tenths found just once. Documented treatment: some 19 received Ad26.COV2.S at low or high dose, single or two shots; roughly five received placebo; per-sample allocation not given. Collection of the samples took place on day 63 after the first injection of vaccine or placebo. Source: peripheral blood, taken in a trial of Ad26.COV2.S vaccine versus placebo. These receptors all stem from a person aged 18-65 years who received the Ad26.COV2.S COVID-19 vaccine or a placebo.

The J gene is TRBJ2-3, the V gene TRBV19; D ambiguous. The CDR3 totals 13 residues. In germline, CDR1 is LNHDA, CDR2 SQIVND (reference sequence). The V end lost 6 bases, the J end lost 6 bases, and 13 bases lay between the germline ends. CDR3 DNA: TGTGCCAGTAGCCAATTGTCGACGGATACGCAGTATTTT. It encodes CASSQLSTDTQYF.

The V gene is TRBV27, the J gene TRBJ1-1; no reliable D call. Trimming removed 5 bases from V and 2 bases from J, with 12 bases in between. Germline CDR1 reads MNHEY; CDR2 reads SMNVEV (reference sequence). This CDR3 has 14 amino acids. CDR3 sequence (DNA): TGTGCCAGCAGTCTAGGTGGGCATAACACTGAAGCTTTCTTT. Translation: CASSLGGHNTEAFF.

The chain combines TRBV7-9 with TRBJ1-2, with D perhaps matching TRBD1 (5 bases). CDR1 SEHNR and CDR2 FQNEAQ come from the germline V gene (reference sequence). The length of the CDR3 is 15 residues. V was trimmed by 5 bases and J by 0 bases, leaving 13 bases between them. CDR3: CASSTTQDSNYGYTF. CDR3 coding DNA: TGTGCCAGCAGCACGACACAGGATTCTAACTATGGCTACACCTTC.

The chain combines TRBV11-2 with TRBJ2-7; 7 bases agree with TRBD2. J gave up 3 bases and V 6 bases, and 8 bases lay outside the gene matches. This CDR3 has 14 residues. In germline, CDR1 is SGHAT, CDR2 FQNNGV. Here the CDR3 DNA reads TGTGCCAGCAGTTCCCGACGGGGGGACTACGAGCAGTACTTC. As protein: CASSSRRGDYEQYF.

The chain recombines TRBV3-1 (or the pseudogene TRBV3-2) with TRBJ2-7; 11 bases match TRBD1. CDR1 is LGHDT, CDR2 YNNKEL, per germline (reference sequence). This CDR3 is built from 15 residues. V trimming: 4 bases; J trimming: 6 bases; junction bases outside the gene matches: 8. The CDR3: CASSLRTGGKVEQYF. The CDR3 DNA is TGTGCCAGCAGCCTCCGGACAGGGGGCAAGGTCGAGCAGTACTTC.

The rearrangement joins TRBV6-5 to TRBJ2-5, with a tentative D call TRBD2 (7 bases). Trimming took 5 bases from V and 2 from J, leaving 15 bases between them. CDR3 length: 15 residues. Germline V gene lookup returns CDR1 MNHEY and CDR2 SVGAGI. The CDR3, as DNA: TGTGCCAGCAGTAACCTGGGGGGGCCACAAGAGACCCAGTACTTC. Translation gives CASSNLGGPQETQYF.

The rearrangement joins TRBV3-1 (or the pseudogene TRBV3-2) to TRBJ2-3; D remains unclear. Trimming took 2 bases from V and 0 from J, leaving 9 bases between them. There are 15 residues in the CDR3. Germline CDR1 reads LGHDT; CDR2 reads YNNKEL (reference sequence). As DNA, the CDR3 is TGTGCCAGCAGCCAACGACGCTACAGCACAGATACGCAGTATTTT. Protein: CASSQRRYSTDTQYF.

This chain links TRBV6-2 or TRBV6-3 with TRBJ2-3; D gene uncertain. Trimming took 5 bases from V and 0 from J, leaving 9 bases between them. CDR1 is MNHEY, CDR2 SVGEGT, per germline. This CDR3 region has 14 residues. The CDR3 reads CASSDRFSTDTQYF. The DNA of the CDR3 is TGTGCCAGCAGTGACCGCTTTAGCACAGATACGCAGTATTTT.

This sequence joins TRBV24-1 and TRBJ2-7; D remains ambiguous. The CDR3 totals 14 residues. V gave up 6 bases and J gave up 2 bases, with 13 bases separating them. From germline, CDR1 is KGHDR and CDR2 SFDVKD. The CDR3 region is CATSRNDGTYEQYF. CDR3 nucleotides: TGTGCCACCAGTAGGAACGACGGAACCTACGAGCAGTACTTC.

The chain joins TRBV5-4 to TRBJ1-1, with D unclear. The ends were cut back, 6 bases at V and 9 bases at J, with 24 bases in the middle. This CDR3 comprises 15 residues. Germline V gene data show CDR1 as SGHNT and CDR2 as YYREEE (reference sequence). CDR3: CASNLGPGTGPQAFF. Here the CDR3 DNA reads TGTGCCAGCAACCTTGGCCCAGGAACCGGCCCTCAAGCTTTCTTT. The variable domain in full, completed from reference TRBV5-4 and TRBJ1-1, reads ETGVTQSPTHLIKTRGQQVTLRCSSQSGHNTVSWYQQALGQGPQFIFQYYREEENGRGNFPPRFSGLQFPNYSSELNVNALELDDSALYLCASNLGPGTGPQAFFGQGTRLTVV.

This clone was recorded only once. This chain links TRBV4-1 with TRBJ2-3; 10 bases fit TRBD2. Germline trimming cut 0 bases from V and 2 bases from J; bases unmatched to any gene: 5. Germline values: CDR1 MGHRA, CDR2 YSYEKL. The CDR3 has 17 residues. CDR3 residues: CASSQDRAGGVTDTQYF. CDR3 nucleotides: TGCGCCAGCAGCCAAGATAGAGCGGGGGGGGTCACAGATACGCAGTATTTT.

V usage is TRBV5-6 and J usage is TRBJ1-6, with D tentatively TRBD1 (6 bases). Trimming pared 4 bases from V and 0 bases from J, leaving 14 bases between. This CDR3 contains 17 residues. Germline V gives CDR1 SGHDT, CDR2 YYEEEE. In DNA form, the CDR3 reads TGTGCCAGCAGCGGGACGGGGGCTAGCTCCTATAATTCACCCCTCCACTTT. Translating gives CASSGTGASSYNSPLHF. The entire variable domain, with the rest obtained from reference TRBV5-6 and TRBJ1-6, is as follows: DAGVTQSPTHLIKTRGQQVTLRCSPKSGHDTVSWYQQALGQGPQFIFQYYEEEERQRGNFPDRFSGHQFPNYSSELNVNALLLGDSALYLCASSGTGASSYNSPLHFGNGTRLTVT.

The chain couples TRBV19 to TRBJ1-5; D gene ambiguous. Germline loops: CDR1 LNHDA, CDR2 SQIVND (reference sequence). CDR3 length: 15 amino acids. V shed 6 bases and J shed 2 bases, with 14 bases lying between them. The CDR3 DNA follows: TGTGCCAGTAGACCTGCGAGTACTCGCAATCAGCCCCAGCATTTT. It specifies CASRPASTRNQPQHF.

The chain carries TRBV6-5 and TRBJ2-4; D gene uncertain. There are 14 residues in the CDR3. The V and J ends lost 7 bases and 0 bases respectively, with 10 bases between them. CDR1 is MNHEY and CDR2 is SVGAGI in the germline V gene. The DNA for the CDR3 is TGTGCCAGCACCGCCCCTATAGCCAAAAACATTCAGTACTTC. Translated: CASTAPIAKNIQYF.

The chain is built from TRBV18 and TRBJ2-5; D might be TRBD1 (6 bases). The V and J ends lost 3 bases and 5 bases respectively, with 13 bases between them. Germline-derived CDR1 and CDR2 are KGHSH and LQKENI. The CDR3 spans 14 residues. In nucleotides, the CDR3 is TGTGCCAGCTCACCTCAAACAGGGCCTGAGACCCAGTACTTC. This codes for CASSPQTGPETQYF.

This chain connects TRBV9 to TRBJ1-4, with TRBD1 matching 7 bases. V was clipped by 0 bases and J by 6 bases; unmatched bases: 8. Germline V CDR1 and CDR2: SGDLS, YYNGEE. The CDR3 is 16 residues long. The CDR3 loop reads CASSVVRGTGDEKLFF. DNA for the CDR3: TGTGCCAGCAGCGTAGTTAGAGGCACAGGGGATGAAAAACTGTTTTTT.

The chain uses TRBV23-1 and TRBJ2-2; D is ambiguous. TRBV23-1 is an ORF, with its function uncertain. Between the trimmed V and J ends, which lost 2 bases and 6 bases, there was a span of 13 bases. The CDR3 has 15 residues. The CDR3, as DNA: TGCGCCAGCAGTCAACCCCGAGATCGGGCCGGGGAGCTGTTTTTT. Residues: CASSQPRDRAGELFF.

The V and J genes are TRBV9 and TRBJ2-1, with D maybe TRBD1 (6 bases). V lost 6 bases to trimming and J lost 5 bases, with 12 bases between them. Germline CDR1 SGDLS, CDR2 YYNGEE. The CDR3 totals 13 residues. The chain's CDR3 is CASNRDLNNEQFF. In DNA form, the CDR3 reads TGTGCCAGCAACAGGGATTTGAACAATGAGCAGTTCTTC.

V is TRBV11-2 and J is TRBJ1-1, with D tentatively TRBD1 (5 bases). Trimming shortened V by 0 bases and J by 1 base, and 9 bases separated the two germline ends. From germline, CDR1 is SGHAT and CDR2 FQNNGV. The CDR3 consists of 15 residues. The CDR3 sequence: CASSLDPRANTEAFF. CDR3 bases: TGTGCCAGCAGCTTAGACCCCAGGGCGAACACTGAAGCTTTCTTT.

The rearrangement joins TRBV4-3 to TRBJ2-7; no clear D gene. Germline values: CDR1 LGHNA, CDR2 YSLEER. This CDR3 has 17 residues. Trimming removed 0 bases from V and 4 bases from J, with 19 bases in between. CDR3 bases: TGCGCCAGCAGCCAAGATCTTTCGACTCCTCGCAGTTACGAGCAGTACTTC. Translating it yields CASSQDLSTPRSYEQYF.

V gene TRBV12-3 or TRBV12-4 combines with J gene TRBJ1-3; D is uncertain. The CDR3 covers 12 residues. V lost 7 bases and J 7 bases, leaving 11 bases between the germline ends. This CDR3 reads CASTTNGNTIYF. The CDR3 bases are TGTGCCAGCACCACAAACGGGAACACCATATATTTT.

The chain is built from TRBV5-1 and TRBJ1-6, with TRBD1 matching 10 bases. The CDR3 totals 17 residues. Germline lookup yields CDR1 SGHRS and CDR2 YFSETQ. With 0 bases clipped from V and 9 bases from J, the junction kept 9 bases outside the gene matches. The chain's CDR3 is CASSLDSGGQGISPLHF. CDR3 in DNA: TGCGCCAGCAGCTTGGATAGTGGGGGACAGGGGATTTCACCCCTCCACTTT. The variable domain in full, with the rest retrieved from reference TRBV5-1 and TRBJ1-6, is KAGVTQTPRYLIKTRGQQVTLSCSPISGHRSVSWYQQTPGQGLQFLFEYFSETQRNKGNFPGRFSGRQFSNSRSEMNVSTLELGDSALYLCASSLDSGGQGISPLHFGNGTRLTVT.

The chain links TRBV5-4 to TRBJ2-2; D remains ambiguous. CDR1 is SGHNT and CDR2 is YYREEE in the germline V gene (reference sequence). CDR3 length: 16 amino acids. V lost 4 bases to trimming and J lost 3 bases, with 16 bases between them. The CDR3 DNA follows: TGTGCCAGCAGCCGGAAAAATGACGCCTACACCGGGGAGCTGTTTTTT. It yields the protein CASSRKNDAYTGELFF.

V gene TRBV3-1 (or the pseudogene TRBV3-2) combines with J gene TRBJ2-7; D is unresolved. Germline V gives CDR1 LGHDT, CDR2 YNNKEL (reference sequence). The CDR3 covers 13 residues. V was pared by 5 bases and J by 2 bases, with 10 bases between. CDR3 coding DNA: TGTGCCAGCAGCTTTAGAACTCCCTACGAGCAGTACTTC. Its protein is CASSFRTPYEQYF.

The CDR3 DNA is TGCGCCAGCAGGCAACTAGTCCGCACAGATACGCAGTATTTT. It codes for CASRQLVRTDTQYF. The rearrangement uses TRBV10-2 and TRBJ2-3, with TRBD2 as a possible D gene (5 bases). This CDR3 has 14 residues. V was pared by 6 bases and J by 1 base, with 11 bases between. Germline CDR1 is WSHSY and CDR2 is SAAADI.

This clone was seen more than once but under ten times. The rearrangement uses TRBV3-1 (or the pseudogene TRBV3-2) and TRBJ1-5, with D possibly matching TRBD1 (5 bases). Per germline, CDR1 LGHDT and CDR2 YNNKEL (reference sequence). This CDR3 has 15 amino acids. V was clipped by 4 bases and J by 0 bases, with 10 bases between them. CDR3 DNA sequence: TGTGCCAGCAGCCCCGGGACCAATAGCAATCAGCCCCAGCATTTT. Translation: CASSPGTNSNQPQHF.

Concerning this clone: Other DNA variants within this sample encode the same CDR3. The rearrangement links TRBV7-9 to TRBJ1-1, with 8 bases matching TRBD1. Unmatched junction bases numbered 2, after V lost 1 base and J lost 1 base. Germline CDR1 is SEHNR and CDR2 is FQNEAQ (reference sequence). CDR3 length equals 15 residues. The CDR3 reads CASSLGTGRNTEAFF. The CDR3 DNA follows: TGTGCCAGCAGCTTAGGGACAGGGAGGAACACTGAAGCTTTCTTT.

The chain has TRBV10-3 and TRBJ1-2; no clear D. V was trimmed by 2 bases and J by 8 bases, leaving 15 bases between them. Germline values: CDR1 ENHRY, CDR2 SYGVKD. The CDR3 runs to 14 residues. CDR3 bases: TGTGCCATCAGTGAGCCCGGATCCTACCAAGGCTACACCTTC. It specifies CAISEPGSYQGYTF.